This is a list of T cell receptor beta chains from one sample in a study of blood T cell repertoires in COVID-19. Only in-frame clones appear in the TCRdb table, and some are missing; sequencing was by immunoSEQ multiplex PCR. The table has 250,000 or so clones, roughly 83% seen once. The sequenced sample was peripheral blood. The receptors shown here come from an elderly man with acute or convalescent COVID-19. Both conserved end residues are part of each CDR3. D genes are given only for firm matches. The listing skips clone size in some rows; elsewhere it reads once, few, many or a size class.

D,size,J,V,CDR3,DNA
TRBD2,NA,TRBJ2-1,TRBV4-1,CASSQDRLTSGRNNEQFF,TGCGCCAGCAGCCAAGATCGTCTTACTAGCGGGAGGAACAATGAGCAGTTCTTC
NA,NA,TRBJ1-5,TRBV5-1,CASSLLAGNQPQHF,TGCGCCAGCAGCTTGTTGGCAGGGAACCAGCCCCAGCATTTT
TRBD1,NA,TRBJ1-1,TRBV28,CASRASRGVGNTEAFF,TGTGCCAGCAGGGCATCCAGGGGGGTAGGGAACACTGAAGCTTTCTTT
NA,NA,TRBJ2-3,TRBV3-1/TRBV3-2,CASSQGPTVSTDTQYF,TGTGCCAGCAGCCAAGGTCCGACAGTTAGCACAGATACGCAGTATTTT
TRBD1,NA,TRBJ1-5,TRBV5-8,CASSPGQGLKNNQPQHF,TGTGCCAGCAGCCCGGGACAGGGTCTAAAAAACAATCAGCCCCAGCATTTT
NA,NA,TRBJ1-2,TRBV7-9,CASSPTGQPDGYTF,TGTGCCAGCAGCCCAACGGGACAACCTGATGGCTACACCTTC
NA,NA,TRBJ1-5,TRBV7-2,CASSLSPGNHNQPQHF,TGTGCCAGCAGCTTAAGTCCAGGGAATCACAATCAGCCCCAGCATTTT
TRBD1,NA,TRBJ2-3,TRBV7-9,CASRADRANTDTQYF,TGTGCCAGCAGGGCCGACAGGGCCAACACAGATACGCAGTATTTT
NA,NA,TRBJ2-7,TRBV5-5,CASSSPSFSYEQYF,TGTGCCAGCAGCTCCCCCTCTTTCTCCTACGAGCAGTACTTC
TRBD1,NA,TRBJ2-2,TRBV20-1,CSASKGTGSSGELFF,TGCAGTGCTAGTAAGGGGACAGGGTCCTCCGGGGAGCTGTTTTTT
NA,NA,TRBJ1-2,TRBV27,CASSSRQFNGYTF,TGTGCCAGCAGTTCACGACAGTTCAATGGCTACACCTTC
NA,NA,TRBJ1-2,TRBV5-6,CASSLSLGPNYGYTF,TGTGCCAGCAGCTTGAGTCTGGGCCCTAACTATGGCTACACCTTC
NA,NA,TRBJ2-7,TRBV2,CAISGFYSYEQYF,TGTGCCATTAGCGGATTTTACTCCTACGAGCAGTACTTC
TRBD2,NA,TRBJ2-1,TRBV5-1,CASTLTSGSLSYNEQFF,TGCGCCAGCACCCTCACTAGCGGGAGTCTCTCCTACAATGAGCAGTTCTTC
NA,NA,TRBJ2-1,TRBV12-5,CASGRFIHEQFF,TGTGCTAGTGGCCGTTTTATTCATGAGCAGTTCTTC
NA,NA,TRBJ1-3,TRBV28,CASSLPGTPGNTIYF,TGTGCCAGCAGTTTACCCGGGACACCTGGAAACACCATATATTTT
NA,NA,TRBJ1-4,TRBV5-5,CASSLASAMVEKLFF,TGTGCCAGCAGCTTGGCGTCCGCTATGGTGGAAAAACTGTTTTTT
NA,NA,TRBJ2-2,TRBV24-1,CATSRLGTPSTGELFF,TGTGCCACCAGTAGGCTCGGGACACCTAGTACCGGGGAGCTGTTTTTT
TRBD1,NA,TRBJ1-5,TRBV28,CASSQGTGNQPQHF,TGTGCCAGCAGTCAGGGGACAGGGAATCAGCCCCAGCATTTT
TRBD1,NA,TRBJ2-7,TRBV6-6,CASRARGQVSYEQYF,TGTGCCAGCAGAGCTCGGGGACAGGTCTCCTACGAGCAGTACTTC
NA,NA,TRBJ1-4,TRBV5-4,CASSPRGPNEKLFF,TGTGCCAGCAGCCCGCGGGGGCCTAATGAAAAACTGTTTTTT
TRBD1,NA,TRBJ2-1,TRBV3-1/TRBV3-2,CASSQGRDRGYNEQFF,TGTGCCAGCAGCCAAGGAAGGGACAGGGGTTACAATGAGCAGTTCTTC
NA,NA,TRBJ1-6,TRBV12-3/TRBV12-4,CASSFRDTSPLHF,TGTGCCAGCAGTTTTAGGGACACTTCACCCCTCCACTTT
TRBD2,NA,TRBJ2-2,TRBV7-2,CASSLAPGGQSGELFF,TGTGCCAGCAGCTTAGCGCCGGGGGGGCAAAGCGGGGAGCTGTTTTTT
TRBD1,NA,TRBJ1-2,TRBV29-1,CSAEDRVNYGYTF,TGCAGCGCAGAGGACAGGGTGAACTATGGCTACACCTTC
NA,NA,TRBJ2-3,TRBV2,CASGRQALSSTDTQYF,TGTGCCAGCGGACGACAGGCCCTTTCTAGCACAGATACGCAGTATTTT
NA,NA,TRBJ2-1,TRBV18,CASSPDQLTAYNEQFF,TGTGCCAGCTCACCCGACCAGTTGACAGCCTACAATGAGCAGTTCTTC
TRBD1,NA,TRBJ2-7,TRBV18,CASSPRKQGAHEQYF,TGTGCCAGCTCACCACGGAAACAGGGGGCTCACGAGCAGTACTTC
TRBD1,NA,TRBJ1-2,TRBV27,CAAGSGTGEYGYTF,TGTGCCGCAGGCTCCGGGACAGGGGAATATGGCTACACCTTC
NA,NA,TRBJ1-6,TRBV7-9,CASSLGGVYNSPLHF,TGTGCCAGCAGCTTAGGGGGGGTCTATAATTCACCCCTCCACTTT
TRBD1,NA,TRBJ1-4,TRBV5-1,CASSGQETTNEKLFF,TGCGCCAGCAGCGGACAGGAGACAACTAATGAAAAACTGTTTTTT
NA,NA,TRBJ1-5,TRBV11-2,CASSFGAPQPQHF,TGTGCCAGCAGCTTTGGGGCGCCCCAGCCCCAGCATTTT
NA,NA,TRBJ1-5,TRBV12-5,CASGLGARVGNQPQHF,TGTGCTAGTGGTTTGGGTGCCAGGGTTGGCAATCAGCCCCAGCATTTT
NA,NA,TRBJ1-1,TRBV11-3,CASSLAGHEAFF,TGTGCCAGCAGCTTAGCAGGGCATGAAGCTTTCTTT
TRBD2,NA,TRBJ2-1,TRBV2,CASSERGLAMGEQFF,TGTGCCAGCAGTGAACGGGGACTAGCAATGGGTGAGCAGTTCTTC
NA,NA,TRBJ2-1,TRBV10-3,CATQGTSYNEQFF,TGTGCCACCCAGGGTACATCCTACAATGAGCAGTTCTTC
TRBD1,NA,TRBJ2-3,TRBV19,CASSYKGQGYTDTQYF,TGTGCCAGTAGTTACAAGGGACAGGGTTACACAGATACGCAGTATTTT
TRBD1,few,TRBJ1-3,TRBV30,CAWSASRTGLSGNTIYF,TGTGCCTGGAGCGCCTCCAGGACAGGGCTCTCTGGAAACACCATATATTTT
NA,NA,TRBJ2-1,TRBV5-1,CASSPGTPNNEQFF,TGCGCCAGCAGCCCCGGGACACCGAACAATGAGCAGTTCTTC
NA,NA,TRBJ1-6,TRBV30,CAWSRQGTYNSPLHF,TGTGCCTGGAGTAGGCAGGGGACCTATAATTCACCCCTCCACTTT
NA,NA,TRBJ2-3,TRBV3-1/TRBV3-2,CASSQGITDTQYF,TGTGCCAGCAGCCAGGGCATCACAGATACGCAGTATTTT
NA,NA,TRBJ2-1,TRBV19,CASSVRISSYNEQFF,TGTGCCAGTAGTGTACGAATTAGCTCCTACAATGAGCAGTTCTTC
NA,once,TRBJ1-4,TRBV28,CASSLLTGGNNEKLFF,TGTGCCAGCAGTTTACTCACGGGGGGTAATAATGAAAAACTGTTTTTT
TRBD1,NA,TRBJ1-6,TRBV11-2,CASSSDRGPPLHF,TGTGCCAGCAGCTCGGACAGGGGGCCACCCCTCCACTTT
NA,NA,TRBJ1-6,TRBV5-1,CASSMTGQNNSPLHF,TGCGCCAGCAGCATGACAGGACAGAATAATTCACCCCTCCACTTT
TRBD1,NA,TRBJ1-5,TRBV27,CASSPRDRYDQPQHF,TGTGCCAGCAGTCCCCGGGACAGGTACGATCAGCCCCAGCATTTT
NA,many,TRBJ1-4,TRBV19,CASTPSRELMKGKLFF,TGTGCCAGTACCCCGTCTCGGGAGCTAATGAAGGGAAAACTGTTTTTT
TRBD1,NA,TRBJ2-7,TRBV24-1,CATSEGTGIFDEQYF,TGTGCCACCAGTGAAGGGACAGGAATTTTCGACGAGCAGTACTTC